A single sample gave rise to the 21 T cell receptor beta chains below, sequenced in a study of blood T cell repertoires in COVID-19. Some clones are missing from TCRdb's copy, which holds only in-frame ones; the method was immunoSEQ multiplex PCR. The table shows roughly 32,000 clones, with approximately 71% occurring only once. The sample comprised peripheral blood. All receptors derive from an elderly man with active or convalescent COVID-19.

The DNA of the CDR3 is TGCGCCAGCAGCCAAAGAGCCGGGACTACCCCCACCGGGGAGCTGTTTTTT. Amino acids: CASSQRAGTTPTGELFF. The chain uses TRBV5-1 and TRBJ2-2; 7 bases are shared with TRBD2. The V and J ends lost 4 bases and 4 bases, in that order; junction bases with no gene match: 13. CDR1 and CDR2 (germline): SGHRS, YFSETQ. The CDR3 totals 17 residues.

The V gene is TRBV6-5, the J gene TRBJ1-4; D not resolved. Germline CDR1 MNHEY, CDR2 SVGAGI. Deletions cut 7 bases from V and 10 bases from J, with 22 bases between. There are 15 residues in the CDR3. The CDR3, as DNA: TGTGCCAGCACCAACCCCCGGCTCCTCGGCGGAAAACTGTTTTTT. Translating it yields CASTNPRLLGGKLFF.

The chain joins TRBV7-8 to TRBJ2-1; 8 nucleotides align to TRBD1. The germline CDR1 and CDR2 sequences are SGHVS and FQNEAQ. J was trimmed by 6 bases and V by 2 bases; bases with no gene match: 9. This CDR3 region has 16 residues. The CDR3 loop is CASSLKLLRGLNEQFF. CDR3 DNA: TGTGCCAGCAGCTTAAAACTACTCAGGGGGCTCAATGAGCAGTTCTTC.

This clone was picked up a small number of times. The chain is built from TRBV7-2 and TRBJ2-6; 7 bases are shared with TRBD1. Trimming at V came to 5 bases and at J to 4 bases, leaving 11 bases not matched to a gene. Germline V lookup: CDR1 SGHTA, CDR2 FQGNSA. CDR3 size: 17 residues. DNA of the CDR3: TGTGCCAGCAGCACCCCCAGGACAGGCACAGGGGCCAACGTCCTGACTTTC. This gives the protein CASSTPRTGTGANVLTF.

This chain joins TRBV5-3 and TRBJ2-2, with 8 bases identical to TRBD1. TRBV5-3 counts as an open reading frame of uncertain function. The CDR3 has 15 amino acids. After removal of 7 bases from V and 2 bases from J, the junction contained 7 bases not matched to a gene. The CDR3, as DNA: TGTGCCAGAGACAGGGGAGCTTCCAACACCGGGGAGCTGTTTTTT. Its translation: CARDRGASNTGELFF.

This chain connects TRBV18 to TRBJ2-5; no firm D call. This CDR3 is 13 amino acids long. Germline CDR1 and CDR2: KGHSH and LQKENI. V dropped 3 bases and J dropped 5 bases, with 10 bases sitting between them. In DNA form, the CDR3 reads TGTGCCAGCTCACCGACACTTCAGGAGACCCAGTACTTC. Residues: CASSPTLQETQYF. The full variable domain, in which reference TRBV18 and TRBJ2-5 provide the parts outside the CDR3, is NAGVMQNPRHLVRRRGQEARLRCSPMKGHSHVYWYRQLPEEGLKFMVYLQKENIIDESGMPKERFSAEFPKEGPSILRIQQVVRGDSAAYFCASSPTLQETQYFGPGTRLLVL.

V is TRBV11-3 and J is TRBJ2-2; 7 positions match TRBD1. Germline V gene sequence: CDR1 SGHNT, CDR2 YENEEA. The CDR3 runs 18 residues. With V trimmed by 5 bases and J by 3 bases, 15 bases remained unmatched. The CDR3 region is CASSPTFTGDRYTGELFF. As DNA, the CDR3 is TGTGCCAGCAGCCCAACATTCACAGGGGATAGGTACACCGGGGAGCTGTTTTTT.

The chain is built from TRBV30 and TRBJ2-2, with D possibly TRBD1 on 6 matching bases. The CDR3 is 15 residues long. V was clipped by 3 bases and J by 2 bases, with 13 bases between them. CDR1 is GTSNPN, CDR2 SVGIG, per germline (reference sequence). The CDR3 coding sequence is TGTGCCTGGAGGAAAAGGGACATTAACACCGGGGAGCTGTTTTTT. Encoded protein: CAWRKRDINTGELFF.

This clone has more than one count but fewer than ten. The V gene is TRBV13, the J gene TRBJ2-1; 10 bases fit TRBD2. V dropped 2 bases and J dropped 9; count of bases not matched to a gene: 7. CDR1 is PRHDT, CDR2 FYEKMQ, per germline (reference sequence). This CDR3 is built from 15 residues. The CDR3 DNA reads TGTGCCAGCAGCTTATGGCTAGCGGGAGATGGTGAGCAGTTCTTC. It codes for CASSLWLAGDGEQFF.

The chain is built from TRBV18 and TRBJ2-3; 7 bases are shared with TRBD1. Per the germline V gene, CDR1 is KGHSH and CDR2 is LQKENI. V lost 5 bases, J lost 2 bases, and 4 bases stayed unmatched. The CDR3 is made up of 14 amino acids. The CDR3 is CASSTGTDTDTQYF. The DNA of the CDR3 is TGTGCCAGCTCAACCGGGACAGACACAGATACGCAGTATTTT.

The CDR3 DNA sequence: TGTGCCAGCAGCTTAGCGGTGGCCACCGGGGAGCTGTTTTTT. Its protein is CASSLAVATGELFF. The chain recombines TRBV7-9 with TRBJ2-2; D is ambiguous. The CDR3 covers 14 residues. Germline V gene data show CDR1 as SEHNR and CDR2 as FQNEAQ (reference sequence). Between the trimmed V and J ends, which lost 0 bases and 4 bases, there was a span of 6 bases.

The rearrangement links TRBV7-2 to TRBJ2-5; unclear D gene. Germline V gene data show CDR1 as SGHTA and CDR2 as FQGNSA. Trimming took 3 bases from V and 1 from J, leaving 9 bases between them. This CDR3 contains 14 residues. DNA of the CDR3: TGTGCCAGCAGCTTCAGTTGGTCCCAAGAGACCCAGTACTTC. This codes for CASSFSWSQETQYF.

The rearrangement links TRBV6-2 or TRBV6-3 to TRBJ2-4, with 11 positions matching TRBD2. The germline CDR1 and CDR2 sequences are MNHEY and SVGEGT. V trimming: 5 bases; J trimming: 0 bases; junction bases outside the gene matches: 6. This CDR3 is 17 amino acids long. The CDR3 loop reads CASSIDSGRGAKNIQYF. The CDR3 coding sequence is TGTGCCAGCAGTATAGATAGCGGGAGGGGAGCCAAAAACATTCAGTACTTC.

By share of the sample, this clone is medium-sized. The genes are TRBV5-8 and TRBJ2-7, with 9 bases that match TRBD2. The V gene's germline CDR1 is SGHTS and CDR2 YDEGEE. The CDR3 runs to 14 residues. V gave up 2 bases and J gave up 2 bases; unmatched junction bases: 2. The CDR3 DNA follows: TGTGCCAGCAGCTTTGGCGGGAGGGCCTACGAGCAGTACTTC. The encoded protein is CASSFGGRAYEQYF.

This rearrangement joins TRBV18 to TRBJ2-3; 12 positions match TRBD1. The CDR3 is 18 residues long. The germline V gene has CDR1 KGHSH and CDR2 LQKENI. V gave up 0 bases and J gave up 4 bases; unmatched junction bases: 8. CDR3 protein: CASSPPAVGTGGADTQYF. CDR3 bases: TGTGCCAGCTCACCACCGGCCGTCGGGACAGGGGGCGCAGATACGCAGTATTTT. The full variable domain, completed using reference TRBV18 and TRBJ2-3, is NAGVMQNPRHLVRRRGQEARLRCSPMKGHSHVYWYRQLPEEGLKFMVYLQKENIIDESGMPKERFSAEFPKEGPSILRIQQVVRGDSAAYFCASSPPAVGTGGADTQYFGPGTRLTVL.

The chain carries TRBV6-5 and TRBJ2-2; TRBD1 might be the D (5 bases). CDR1 and CDR2 from the germline V gene are MNHEY and SVGAGI. The CDR3 length is 15 residues. Trimming removed 2 bases at V and 6 bases at J, with 13 bases between. CDR3 DNA sequence: TGTGCCAGCAGTTACCGTGCAGGGCTGGCCGGGGAGCTGTTTTTT. As protein: CASSYRAGLAGELFF.

This clone was detected only a few times. The chain is built from TRBV19 and TRBJ2-1, with TRBD1 matching over 11 bases. This CDR3 region has 15 residues. The V gene end was trimmed by 7 bases and the J gene end by 4 bases; junction bases not matched to a gene: 6. The germline V gene has CDR1 LNHDA and CDR2 SQIVND (reference sequence). CDR3 nucleotides: TGTGCCAGTACTCGGACAGGGGGCAGGTACAATGAGCAGTTCTTC. It encodes CASTRTGGRYNEQFF. The variable domain in full, completed from reference TRBV19 and TRBJ2-1, reads DGGITQSPKYLFRKEGQNVTLSCEQNLNHDAMYWYRQDPGQGLRLIYYSQIVNDFQKGDIAEGYSVSREKKESFPLTVTSAQKNPTAFYLCASTRTGGRYNEQFFGPGTRLTVL.

This clone was observed a few times. J is TRBJ2-1 and V is TRBV3-1 (or the pseudogene TRBV3-2); 8 positions agree with TRBD2. This CDR3 is built from 15 residues. Germline CDR1 and CDR2: LGHDT and YNNKEL (reference sequence). J lost 7 bases, V lost 0 bases, and 5 bases had no gene match. CDR3 in amino acids: CASSQDPLAGNEQFF. Here the CDR3 DNA reads TGTGCCAGCAGCCAAGATCCTTTAGCGGGGAATGAGCAGTTCTTC.

V gene TRBV13 combines with J gene TRBJ2-1, with 13 nucleotides matching TRBD2. Germline CDR1 reads PRHDT; CDR2 reads FYEKMQ (reference sequence). V gave up 6 bases and J gave up 10 bases; unmatched junction bases: 9. CDR3 length equals 15 residues. CDR3 in DNA: TGTGCCAGCAGACCAATGACTAGCGGGAGGATAGAGCAGTTCTTC. Its protein is CASRPMTSGRIEQFF.

The rearrangement joins TRBV7-9 to TRBJ1-5; the match to TRBD1 covers 7 bases. After removal of 1 base from V and 4 bases from J, the junction contained 10 bases not matched to a gene. Germline V gene sequence: CDR1 SEHNR, CDR2 FQNEAQ (reference sequence). There are 17 residues in the CDR3. Here the CDR3 DNA reads TGTGCCAGCAGCTTAGTTGGGGCAGGGGGTAGGAATCAGCCCCAGCATTTT. Amino acid sequence: CASSLVGAGGRNQPQHF. The full variable domain, in which reference TRBV7-9 and TRBJ1-5 provide the parts outside the CDR3, is DTGVSQNPRHKITKRGQNVTFRCDPISEHNRLYWYRQTLGQGPEFLTYFQNEAQLEKSRLLSDRFSAERPKGSFSTLEIQRTEQGDSAMYLCASSLVGAGGRNQPQHFGDGTRLSIL.

This clone was recorded only once. The rearrangement joins TRBV5-1 to TRBJ1-1, with TRBD1 matching over 8 bases. CDR1 is SGHRS, CDR2 YFSETQ, per germline. The V segment lost 4 bases and the J segment 4 bases; nucleotides outside the gene matches: 6. This CDR3 has 14 amino acids. CDR3 in amino acids: CASSLGQGTTEAFF. The CDR3 DNA reads TGCGCCAGCAGCCTAGGACAGGGTACCACTGAAGCTTTCTTT. Drawing the rest from reference TRBV5-1 and TRBJ1-1, the complete variable domain is KAGVTQTPRYLIKTRGQQVTLSCSPISGHRSVSWYQQTPGQGLQFLFEYFSETQRNKGNFPGRFSGRQFSNSRSEMNVSTLELGDSALYLCASSLGQGTTEAFFGQGTRLTVV.